This T cell receptor (beta chain) originates from a study of T cell changes during pregnancy in multiple sclerosis. The CDR3 has 15 residues. CDR1 and CDR2 from the germline V gene are SGDLS and YYNGEE. Trimming left V 0 bases short and J 4 bases short, with 13 bases between. Clones were sequenced by immunoSEQ multiplex PCR, and TCRdb holds only the in-frame ones, with some missing. The sample has roughly 120,000 clones, 80% to 95% seen once. The sample holds one count of this clone. The specimen was peripheral blood, collected in the third trimester of pregnancy. J is TRBJ1-2 and V is TRBV9, with D perhaps matching TRBD1 (5 bases). This receptor was obtained from a female donor with multiple sclerosis, enrolled in a pregnancy study. In DNA form, the CDR3 reads TGTGCCAGCAGCGTAGGTTTAGGGGCTGGCTATGGCTACACCTTC. It encodes CASSVGLGAGYGYTF. The full variable domain, rest sourced from reference TRBV9 and TRBJ1-2, is DSGVTQTPKHLITATGQRVTLRCSPRSGDLSVYWYQQSLDQGLQFLIQYYNGEERAKGNILERFSAQQFPDLHSELNLSSLELGDSALYFCASSVGLGAGYGYTFGSGTRLTVV.